This TCR beta chain was sequenced in a study of T-cell reconstitution after alpha-beta-depleted transplantation in children. Study-wide results and limits: As was reported, about two months after transplant, alpha-beta T cells came from several hundred expanded graft clones.

The CDR3 consists of 10 residues. CDR1 SGHTA and CDR2 FQGNSA come from the germline V gene. It was with unique molecular identifiers that the TCRbeta library was prepared. TCRdb re-called the PCR reads with MiXCR, one entry per CDR3 protein. This sample yields about 1,000,000 distinct CDR3 sequences, of which 25% to 30% are seen a single time; under 30% belongs to the top ten. Notes on this clonotype: Its antigen is as yet unknown. One end of the junction does not line up with germline, which may come from a read error.

The chain recombines TRBV7-2 with TRBJ2-3; D not certain. This TCR came from a boy younger than two who had a stem cell transplant for SCID, so the T cells may come from the graft donor. This specimen consisted of PBMCs, mostly from graft donor cells, obtained 360 days after TCRalphabeta/CD19-depleted stem cell transplant. CDR3 nucleotide sequence: TGTGCCAGCAGCTTAGAGTCTCGGGATTTT. Its translation: CASSLESRDF.